Included here is one T cell receptor beta chain sequence, with context. Its antigen is currently unknown. The data were obtained in a study of cytomegalovirus exposure and HLA in healthy donors. Findings and caveats of the study: Across donors, most TCRs were seen rarely, yet some public ones were widespread. Cytomegalovirus status was reportedly diagnosed by the classifier with high specificity and sensitivity. In a later analysis, HLA-associated beta chains showed higher expansion and lower generation probabilities than comparable chains.

This CDR3 has 21 amino acids. Germline assignment: CDR1 LNHDA and CDR2 SQIVND (reference sequence). V was pared by 0 bases and J by 0 bases, with 24 bases between. Use of 60 Vbeta and 13 Jbeta primers characterized the PCR. Sequencing was performed with immunoSEQ multiplex PCR; in TCRdb, only in-frame clones are kept and a portion is missing. The sample has around 33,000 clones; 40% to 50% are singletons. The sample taken for sequencing was PBMCs. This TCR came from a woman aged 45-65 years in good health and CMV-seronegative. The V gene is TRBV19, the J gene TRBJ2-4; tentative D call: TRBD2 (5 bases). CDR3 in DNA: TGTGCCAGTAGTATAGACGGGATACGGGGAACAGCTTTCCCAGCCAAAAACATTCAGTACTTC. This gives the protein CASSIDGIRGTAFPAKNIQYF.